The clone carrying this T cell receptor (beta chain) was detected ten times or more. The V gene end was trimmed by 8 bases and the J gene end by 0 bases; junction bases not matched to a gene: 7. Germline V gene lookup returns CDR1 SGHAT and CDR2 FQNNGV. The CDR3 runs 16 residues. TCRbeta library construction was performed incorporating unique molecular identifiers. TCRdb recomputed calls from the PCR reads with MiXCR, one row per CDR3 protein. The repertoire holds about 110,000 distinct CDR3 sequences, with approximately 6% as singletons. The data originate from a study of T-cell reconstitution after alpha-beta-depleted transplantation in children.

The rearrangement uses TRBV11-2 and TRBJ2-1; TRBD2 matches at 10 bases. Sequenced here: PBMCs, mostly from graft donor cells, sampled 360 days after TCRalphabeta/CD19-depleted stem cell transplant. This TCR was sampled from a male patient between 2 and 10 years old who had a stem cell transplant for acute lymphoblastic leukemia, so the T cells may come from the graft donor. The CDR3 DNA reads TGTGCCAGCGGACTAGCGGCCTTCCCCTCCTACAATGAGCAGTTCTTC. Translation: CASGLAAFPSYNEQFF.